The 29 T cell receptor beta chains reported below all come from one sample, sequenced in a study of early T cells in non-severe SARS-CoV-2 infection. A single record per CDR3 protein comes from TCRdb applying MiXCR to the 5' RACE reads. The sample shows roughly 20,000 distinct CDR3 sequences, 4% to 5.5% of them seen only once. The sequenced sample was whole blood. These receptors all come from an adult who was a healthcare worker with PCR-confirmed SARS-CoV-2 infection or an uninfected control (not recorded which).

This clonotype is deemed medium-sized (0.01 to 0.1%). CDR3 loop: CASSGLADTQYF. CDR3 DNA: TGTGCCAGCAGCGGACTAGCAGATACGCAGTATTTT. V gene TRBV7-2 combines with J gene TRBJ2-3; 7 bases align to TRBD2. The CDR3 is made up of 12 amino acids. V was clipped by 5 bases and J by 4 bases; unmatched bases: 0. Germline CDR1 and CDR2: SGHTA and FQGNSA.

This clonotype is judged medium-sized. The chain carries TRBV27 and TRBJ1-5, with D possibly TRBD1 on 5 matching bases. Per the germline V gene, CDR1 is MNHEY and CDR2 is SMNVEV (reference sequence). The V end lost 8 bases, the J end lost 1 base, and 12 bases lay between the germline ends. This CDR3 is 14 amino acids long. Here the CDR3 DNA reads TGTGCCAGCTGGGGAGGGGCGAGCAATCAGCCCCAGCATTTT. Encoded protein: CASWGGASNQPQHF.

This clonotype was recorded many times. V and J are TRBV5-1 and TRBJ1-2, with D hard to call. The V gene's germline CDR1 is SGHRS and CDR2 YFSETQ. V was clipped by 0 bases and J by 2 bases, with 5 bases between them. The CDR3 consists of 13 residues. The CDR3 sequence is CASSLDGNYGYTF. The CDR3 DNA is TGCGCCAGCAGCTTGGACGGAAACTATGGCTACACCTTC.

Many counts were recorded for this clonotype. The V and J genes are TRBV7-2 and TRBJ1-1, with D tentatively TRBD1 (5 bases). The V end lost 2 bases, the J end lost 0 bases, and 7 bases lay between the germline ends. Germline CDR1 and CDR2: SGHTA and FQGNSA. CDR3 size: 14 residues. The CDR3 here is CASSLPGMNTEAFF. The CDR3 bases are TGTGCCAGCAGCTTACCAGGGATGAACACTGAAGCTTTCTTT. Together with reference TRBV7-2 and TRBJ1-1, the CDR3 gives the full variable domain: GAGVSQSPSNKVTEKGKDVELRCDPISGHTALYWYRQSLGQGLEFLIYFQGNSAPDKSGLPSDRFSAERTGGSVSTLTIQRTQQEDSAVYLCASSLPGMNTEAFFGQGTRLTVV.

In its sample, this clonotype was seen many times. The rearrangement uses TRBV27 and TRBJ2-1; D is perhaps TRBD2 (5 bases). Germline CDR1 MNHEY, CDR2 SMNVEV (reference sequence). V was pared by 4 bases and J by 0 bases, with 10 bases between. CDR3 size: 15 residues. The CDR3 nucleotides read TGTGCCAGCAGTTGGACTCAGCCCTCCTACAATGAGCAGTTCTTC. Its translation is CASSWTQPSYNEQFF.

This clonotype was counted at least ten times. The chain carries TRBV18 and TRBJ2-4; D is uncertain. Germline V gene lookup returns CDR1 KGHSH and CDR2 LQKENI. This CDR3 is built from 19 residues. Deletions cut 2 bases from V and 5 bases from J, with 25 bases between. The CDR3 nucleotides are TGTGCCAGCTCACCAATCTCGGTTGGCTTCTCGCCCCCCGAAAACATTCAGTACTTC. Translated: CASSPISVGFSPPENIQYF.

This clonotype is labeled as medium-sized (0.01 to 0.1%). J is TRBJ2-1 and V is TRBV15; 7 bases map to TRBD2. V dropped 0 bases and J dropped 6; count of bases not matched to a gene: 14. Germline V gene lookup returns CDR1 LNHNV and CDR2 YYDKDF (reference sequence). This CDR3 region has 18 residues. The CDR3 DNA reads as TGTGCCACCAGCAGAGAGTATCAGGGCGGGAGTCAATTCAATGAGCAGTTCTTC. Protein product: CATSREYQGGSQFNEQFF.

Sample share makes this clonotype medium-sized. V is TRBV27 and J is TRBJ2-7, with D possibly TRBD1 on 5 matching bases. The CDR3 runs to 14 residues. The V and J ends lost 6 bases and 1 base respectively, with 13 bases between them. Germline V CDR1 and CDR2: MNHEY, SMNVEV (reference sequence). The CDR3 DNA sequence: TGTGCCAGCAGCCAATCGGCAGGGTCCTACGAGCAGTACGTC. Its translation: CASSQSAGSYEQYV.

This clonotype was seen ten or more times. The chain recombines TRBV30 with TRBJ2-1, with D perhaps TRBD2 (6 bases). The CDR3 spans 16 residues. V was cut by 0 bases and J by 6 bases, with 18 bases left in between. In germline, CDR1 is GTSNPN, CDR2 SVGIG (reference sequence). CDR3 coding DNA: TGTGCCTGGAGTGTACCCTATCATAGCGGATCCAATGAGCAGTTCTTC. Protein product: CAWSVPYHSGSNEQFF.

This clonotype showed up many times. J is TRBJ1-1 and V is TRBV20-1; D may be TRBD1 (6 bases). CDR3 size: 13 residues. The germline gives CDR1 DFQATT, CDR2 SNEGSKA (reference sequence). The V gene lost 3 bases and the J gene lost 8 bases, with 16 bases spanning the gap. CDR3 loop: CSASGTIGNEAFF. The CDR3 coding sequence is TGCAGTGCTAGCGGGACAATTGGTAACGAAGCTTTCTTT.

Comment on this clonotype: One end of the junction fails to match germline, which may point to a read error. J is TRBJ2-3 and V is TRBV15; 10 bases align to TRBD2. CDR3 length equals 18 residues. The germline CDR1 and CDR2 sequences are LNHNV and YYDKDF (reference sequence). The CDR3: CATSRDGGSGRPSDTLYF. CDR3 DNA: TGTGCCACCAGCAGAGATGGGGGTAGCGGGAGGCCCAGCGATACGCTGTATTTT.

The table lists this clonotype with many counts. The chain employs TRBV7-2 and TRBJ2-7, with 7 bases aligning to TRBD2. The germline CDR1 and CDR2 sequences are SGHTA and FQGNSA. This CDR3 region has 14 residues. V shed 1 base, J shed 3 bases, and the junction held 3 bases outside the gene matches. CDR3 protein: CASSLVSGDYEQYF. The DNA of the CDR3 is TGTGCCAGCAGCTTAGTCAGCGGGGACTACGAGCAGTACTTC.

This clonotype was picked up a small number of times. V and J are TRBV11-2 and TRBJ2-3, with D unresolved. There are 13 residues in the CDR3. V shed 6 bases and J shed 3 bases, with 10 bases lying between them. CDR1 and CDR2 (germline): SGHAT, FQNNGV. CDR3 sequence reads: CASRETWTDTQYF. CDR3 DNA: TGTGCCAGCAGAGAGACGTGGACAGATACGCAGTATTTT.

The table lists this clonotype with many counts. V and J are TRBV10-1 and TRBJ2-7; 9 positions agree with TRBD1. This CDR3 is 12 amino acids long. Germline trimming cut 10 bases from V and 2 bases from J; bases unmatched to any gene: 3. Germline-derived CDR1 and CDR2 are WNHNN and SYGVQD (reference sequence). CDR3 residues: CAIGTGTYEQYV. DNA of the CDR3: TGCGCCATAGGGACAGGGACCTACGAGCAGTACGTC.

This clonotype has more than one count but fewer than ten. The chain joins TRBV6-2 or TRBV6-3 to TRBJ2-2, with D possibly being TRBD2 (5 bases). The CDR3 has 11 residues. Germline-derived CDR1 and CDR2 are MNHEY and SVGEGT. V shed 5 bases and J shed 7 bases, with 5 bases lying between them. CDR3 amino acids: CASSRGGELFF. DNA for the CDR3: TGTGCCAGCAGTCGGGGCGGGGAGCTGTTTTTT.

Only a few counts were recorded for this clonotype. The chain links TRBV11-2 to TRBJ2-3, with 11 bases identical to TRBD2. Germline CDR1 and CDR2: SGHAT and FQNNGV. CDR3 size: 20 residues. J gave up 5 bases and V 2 bases, and 18 bases lay outside the gene matches. The CDR3 nucleotides read TGTGCCAGCAGCTTAACCGGGACGGGATCAACTAGCGGGAGTGGAGATACGCAGTATTTT. Its protein is CASSLTGTGSTSGSGDTQYF.

Many counts were recorded for this clonotype. V usage is TRBV5-1 and J usage is TRBJ1-2; TRBD1 aligns across 8 bases. Germline V gene data show CDR1 as SGHRS and CDR2 as YFSETQ. CDR3 size: 16 residues. With V trimmed by 0 bases and J by 6 bases, 10 bases remained unmatched. Here the CDR3 DNA reads TGCGCCAGCAGCTTGGCCCTACTAGACAGGGGTAATGGCTACACCTTC. This translates into CASSLALLDRGNGYTF.

This clonotype was detected only a few times. The rearrangement joins TRBV19 to TRBJ2-5; D might be TRBD2 (5 bases). The germline CDR1 and CDR2 sequences are LNHDA and SQIVND (reference sequence). Trimming took off 8 bases at V and 4 bases at J, with 14 bases between the two ends. The CDR3 runs 13 residues. CDR3 amino acids: CASSPLSGETQYF. The CDR3 DNA reads TGTGCCAGTTCGCCCCTGAGCGGAGAGACCCAGTACTTC.

Many counts were recorded for this clonotype. The V call is TRBV18, the J call TRBJ2-3, with D unclear. Trimming pared 3 bases from V and 2 bases from J, leaving 15 bases between. The CDR3 contains 16 residues. The germline V gene encodes CDR1 KGHSH and CDR2 LQKENI. The chain's CDR3 is CASSPTLSPSTDTQYF. The CDR3 coding sequence is TGTGCCAGCTCACCCACGCTCAGTCCTTCCACAGATACGCAGTATTTT.

This clonotype was observed many times. The rearrangement links TRBV19 to TRBJ1-2; 7 bases match TRBD1. This CDR3 contains 15 residues. Germline trimming cut 4 bases from V and 3 bases from J; bases unmatched to any gene: 8. Germline V lookup: CDR1 LNHDA, CDR2 SQIVND (reference sequence). CDR3 protein: CASSTIGQADYGYTF. DNA for the CDR3: TGTGCCAGTAGTACCATAGGACAGGCGGACTATGGCTACACCTTC.

This clonotype has ten or more counts. This rearrangement joins TRBV5-1 to TRBJ1-1, with D uncertain. The CDR3 spans 14 residues. V was pared by 5 bases and J by 0 bases, with 11 bases between. Germline V CDR1 and CDR2: SGHRS, YFSETQ. The CDR3 DNA sequence: TGCGCCAGCAGTGAGCGAAGGGTGAACACTGAAGCTTTCTTT. It translates to CASSERRVNTEAFF.

This clonotype was counted once. Being one base from a much bigger clone, this may be a read error. Since the CDR3 does not end with the conserved phenylalanine or tryptophan, this likely comes from a read error. The chain combines TRBV14 with TRBJ2-1; D is ambiguous. The germline V gene encodes CDR1 SGHDN and CDR2 FVKESK. Trimming took 4 bases from V and 0 from J, leaving 13 bases between them. This CDR3 is 16 amino acids long. This CDR3 reads CASSPQFLDSYNEQFL. The CDR3 nucleotides read TGTGCCAGCAGCCCCCAGTTCTTAGACTCCTACAATGAGCAGTTCTTA.

This clonotype occurred many times. The chain links TRBV11-3 to TRBJ2-5, with a possible D match to TRBD1 (6 bases). V gave up 4 bases and J gave up 1 base, with 16 bases separating them. This CDR3 region has 16 residues. The germline V gene encodes CDR1 SGHNT and CDR2 YENEEA. The chain's CDR3 is CASSSSGTLAQETQYF. Written as DNA, the CDR3 is TGTGCCAGCAGCTCATCCGGGACATTGGCCCAAGAGACCCAGTACTTC.

This clonotype was counted ten times or more. The CDR3 nucleotides are TGCGCCAGCAGCCAAGATGTGACAGCCCCGGGGGGCTACACCTTC. Protein sequence: CASSQDVTAPGGYTF. The gene calls are TRBV4-1 and TRBJ1-2, with D perhaps TRBD1 (5 bases). Germline V CDR1 and CDR2: MGHRA, YSYEKL. This CDR3 spans 15 amino acids. With 0 bases removed from V and 8 bases from J, the gap between germline ends came to 16 bases.

In this sample, this clonotype turned up a few times. The V and J genes are TRBV7-3 and TRBJ2-7, with D perhaps assigned TRBD1 or TRBD2 (5 bases each). The CDR3 totals 15 residues. Trimming took 4 bases from V and 2 from J, leaving 15 bases between them. From germline, CDR1 is SGHTA and CDR2 FQGTGA. CDR3 sequence: CASSSLRDGTYEQYF. DNA for the CDR3: TGTGCCAGCAGCTCTCTCCGGGACGGGACCTACGAGCAGTACTTC.

This clonotype has at least ten counts. The CDR3 DNA is TGTGCCAGCAGCTTAGATACCCCGGTGGGAGGACTACCGCAGTTCTTC. Translated, it gives CASSLDTPVGGLPQFF. The V call is TRBV11-2, the J call TRBJ2-1; D might be TRBD2 (6 bases). V lost 0 bases, J lost 12 bases, and 21 bases lay in between. Germline CDR1 SGHAT, CDR2 FQNNGV. The CDR3 has 16 residues.

This clonotype was picked up a small number of times. The chain uses TRBV19 and TRBJ2-1, with TRBD2 as a possible D gene (6 bases). The CDR3 spans 13 residues. V was shortened by 6 bases and J by 3 bases, with 9 bases between the two germline ends. Germline V CDR1 and CDR2: LNHDA, SQIVND (reference sequence). CDR3 sequence: CASRLAIYNEQFF. DNA for the CDR3: TGTGCCAGTAGGCTAGCGATCTACAATGAGCAGTTCTTC.

This clonotype is medium-sized (0.01 to 0.1%) by share. The gene calls are TRBV7-9 and TRBJ1-1; D remains unclear. In germline, CDR1 is SEHNR, CDR2 FQNEAQ (reference sequence). V was cut by 2 bases and J by 8 bases, with 9 bases left in between. This CDR3 contains 12 residues. The CDR3 sequence: CASSLRRVEAFF. The DNA of the CDR3 is TGTGCCAGCAGCTTACGGCGGGTCGAAGCTTTCTTT.

This clonotype was observed at least ten times. The V gene is TRBV11-2, the J gene TRBJ2-7; D gene uncertain. Between the trimmed V and J ends, which lost 4 bases and 1 base, there was a span of 11 bases. Germline V lookup: CDR1 SGHAT, CDR2 FQNNGV. This CDR3 is built from 14 residues. The CDR3 bases are TGTGCCAGCAGCTCCGTTAAGGGATCCTACGAGCAGTACTTC. Its protein product is CASSSVKGSYEQYF.